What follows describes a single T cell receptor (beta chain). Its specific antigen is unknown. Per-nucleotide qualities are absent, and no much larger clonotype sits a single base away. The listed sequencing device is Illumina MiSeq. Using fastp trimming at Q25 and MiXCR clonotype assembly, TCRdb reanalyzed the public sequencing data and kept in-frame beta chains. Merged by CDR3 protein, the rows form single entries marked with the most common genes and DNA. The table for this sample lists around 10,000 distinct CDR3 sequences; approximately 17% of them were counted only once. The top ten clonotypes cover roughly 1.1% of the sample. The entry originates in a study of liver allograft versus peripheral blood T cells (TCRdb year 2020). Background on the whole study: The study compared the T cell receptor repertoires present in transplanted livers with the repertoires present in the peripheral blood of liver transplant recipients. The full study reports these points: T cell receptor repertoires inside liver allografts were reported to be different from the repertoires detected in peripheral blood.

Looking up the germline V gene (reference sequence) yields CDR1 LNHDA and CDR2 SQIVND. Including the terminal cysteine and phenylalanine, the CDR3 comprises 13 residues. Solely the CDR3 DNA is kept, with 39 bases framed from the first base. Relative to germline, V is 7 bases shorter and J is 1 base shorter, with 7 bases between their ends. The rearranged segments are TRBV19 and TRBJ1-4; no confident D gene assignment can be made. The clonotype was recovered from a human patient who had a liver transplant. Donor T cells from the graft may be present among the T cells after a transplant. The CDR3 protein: CASTVGTNEKLFF. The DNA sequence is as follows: TGTGCCAGTACCGTGGGAACTAATGAAAAACTGTTTTTT.